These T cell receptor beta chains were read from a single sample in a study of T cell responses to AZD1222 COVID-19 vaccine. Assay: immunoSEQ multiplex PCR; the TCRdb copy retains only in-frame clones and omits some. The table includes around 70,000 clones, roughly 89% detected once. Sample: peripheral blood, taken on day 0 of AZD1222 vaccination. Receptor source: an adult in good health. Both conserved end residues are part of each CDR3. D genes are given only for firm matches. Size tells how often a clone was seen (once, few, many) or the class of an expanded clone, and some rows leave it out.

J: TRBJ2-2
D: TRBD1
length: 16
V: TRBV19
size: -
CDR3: CASRPPGQLNTGELFF
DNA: TGTGCCAGTAGACCCCCGGGACAGCTGAACACCGGGGAGCTGTTTTTT

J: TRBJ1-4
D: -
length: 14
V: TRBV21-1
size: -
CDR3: CASSKVLTNEKLFF
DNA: TGTGCCAGCAGCAAAGTCTTAACCAACGAAAAACTGTTTTTT

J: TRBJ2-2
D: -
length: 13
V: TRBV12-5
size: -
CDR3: CASGTDISGELFF
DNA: TGTGCTAGTGGCACGGACATATCCGGGGAGCTGTTTTTT

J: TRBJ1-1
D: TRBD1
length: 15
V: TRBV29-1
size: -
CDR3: CSARGTGRPNTEAFF
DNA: TGCAGCGCCCGTGGGACAGGGAGACCGAACACTGAAGCTTTCTTT

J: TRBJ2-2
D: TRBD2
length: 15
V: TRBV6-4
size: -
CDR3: CASSRLATNTGELFF
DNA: TGTGCCAGCTCCCGACTAGCGACGAACACCGGGGAGCTGTTTTTT

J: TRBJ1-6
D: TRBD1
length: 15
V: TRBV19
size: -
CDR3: CASKSDRGQNSPLHF
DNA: TGTGCCAGTAAGAGCGACAGGGGGCAAAATTCACCCCTCCACTTT

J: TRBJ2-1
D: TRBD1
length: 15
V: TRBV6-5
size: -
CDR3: CASSYRQGPYNEQFF
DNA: TGTGCCAGCAGTTACCGACAGGGCCCCTACAATGAGCAGTTCTTC

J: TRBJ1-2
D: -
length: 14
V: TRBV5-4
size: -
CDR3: CASSLTGAGYGYTF
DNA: TGTGCCAGCAGCTTAACGGGGGCTGGCTATGGCTACACCTTC

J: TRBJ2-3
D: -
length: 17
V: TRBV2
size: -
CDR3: CASSEARGGWVTDTQYF
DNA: TGTGCCAGCAGTGAAGCCAGGGGAGGGTGGGTGACAGATACGCAGTATTTT

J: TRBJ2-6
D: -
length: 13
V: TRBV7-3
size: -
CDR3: CASSALGANVLTF
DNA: TGTGCCAGCAGCGCTCTGGGGGCCAACGTCCTGACTTTC

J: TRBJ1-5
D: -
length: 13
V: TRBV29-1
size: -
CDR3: CSVGQGEGQPQHF
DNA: TGCAGCGTGGGTCAGGGAGAGGGACAGCCCCAGCATTTT

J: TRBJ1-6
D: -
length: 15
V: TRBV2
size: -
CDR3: CASKGDTGPNSPLHF
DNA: TGTGCCAGCAAGGGGGACACCGGACCTAATTCACCCCTCCACTTT

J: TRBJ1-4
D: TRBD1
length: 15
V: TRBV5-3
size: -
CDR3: CARSETGTGAEKLFF
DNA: TGTGCCAGAAGCGAGACCGGGACAGGGGCTGAAAAACTGTTTTTT

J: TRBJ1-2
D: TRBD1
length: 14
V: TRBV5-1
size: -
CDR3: CASGKTGEVHGYTF
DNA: TGCGCCAGCGGAAAGACAGGGGAGGTCCATGGCTACACCTTC

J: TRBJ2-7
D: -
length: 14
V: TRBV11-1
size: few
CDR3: CASSQTQGLGEQYF
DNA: TGTGCCAGCAGCCAAACCCAAGGACTGGGGGAGCAGTACTTC

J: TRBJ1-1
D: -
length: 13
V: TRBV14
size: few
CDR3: CASSQDRQLEAFF
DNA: TGTGCCAGCAGCCAAGATAGGCAACTTGAAGCTTTCTTT

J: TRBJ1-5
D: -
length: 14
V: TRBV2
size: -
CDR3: CASSPVPGNQPQHF
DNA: TGTGCCAGCAGCCCCGTTCCAGGGAATCAGCCCCAGCATTTT

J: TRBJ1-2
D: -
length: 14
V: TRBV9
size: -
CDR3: CASSVGDSRYGYTF
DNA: TGTGCCAGCAGCGTAGGAGACTCTAGGTATGGCTACACCTTC

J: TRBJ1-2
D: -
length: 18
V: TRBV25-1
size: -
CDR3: CASSSEVLLQKNSHGYTF
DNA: TGTGCCAGCAGTTCTGAGGTACTACTACAGAAAAATAGCCATGGCTACACCTTC

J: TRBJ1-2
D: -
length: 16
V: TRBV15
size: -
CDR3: CATSRVGDPGNYGYTF
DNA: TGTGCCACCAGCAGAGTGGGGGACCCCGGCAACTATGGCTACACCTTC

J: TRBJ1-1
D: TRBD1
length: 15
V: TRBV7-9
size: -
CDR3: CASSLAERGTGEAFF
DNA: TGTGCCAGCAGCTTAGCAGAGCGAGGGACAGGTGAAGCTTTCTTT

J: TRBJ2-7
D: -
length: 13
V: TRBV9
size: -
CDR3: CASSVSGNYEQYF
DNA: TGTGCCAGCAGCGTATCTGGGAACTACGAGCAGTACTTC

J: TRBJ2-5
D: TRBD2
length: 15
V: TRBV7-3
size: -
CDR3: CASSALAGEQETQYF
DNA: TGTGCCAGCAGCGCCCTAGCGGGCGAACAAGAGACCCAGTACTTC

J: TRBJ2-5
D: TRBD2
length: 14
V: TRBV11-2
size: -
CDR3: CASSLALAVETQYF
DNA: TGTGCCAGCAGCTTAGCACTAGCGGTGGAGACCCAGTACTTC

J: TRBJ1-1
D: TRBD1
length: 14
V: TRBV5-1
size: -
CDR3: CASSPGQGGTEAFF
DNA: TGCGCCAGCAGCCCAGGACAGGGGGGGACTGAAGCTTTCTTT

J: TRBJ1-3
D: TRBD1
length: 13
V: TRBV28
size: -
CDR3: CASNSGGLDTIYF
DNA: TGTGCCAGCAATTCAGGGGGCTTAGACACCATATATTTT

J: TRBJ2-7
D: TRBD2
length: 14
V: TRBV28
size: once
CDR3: CASSQLAGAVEQYF
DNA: TGTGCCAGCAGTCAACTAGCGGGAGCGGTGGAGCAGTACTTC

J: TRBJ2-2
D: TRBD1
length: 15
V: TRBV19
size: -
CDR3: CASKFKDRGTGELFF
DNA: TGTGCCAGTAAATTCAAGGACAGGGGGACCGGGGAGCTGTTTTTT

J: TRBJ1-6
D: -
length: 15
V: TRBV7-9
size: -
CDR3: CASRSDSQTHWPLHF
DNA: TGTGCCAGCAGGTCGGACAGCCAGACGCACTGGCCCCTCCACTTT

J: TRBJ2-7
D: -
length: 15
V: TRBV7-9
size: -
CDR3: CASSFSPGVSYEQYF
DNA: TGTGCCAGCAGCTTTTCCCCGGGGGTCTCCTACGAGCAGTACTTC

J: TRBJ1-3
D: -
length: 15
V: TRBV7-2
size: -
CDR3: CASSPTGYSGNTIYF
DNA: TGTGCCAGCAGCCCGACAGGTTACTCTGGAAACACCATATATTTT

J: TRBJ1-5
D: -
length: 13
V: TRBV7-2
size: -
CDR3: CASSLVGNQPQHF
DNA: TGTGCCAGCAGCTTAGTCGGCAATCAGCCCCAGCATTTT

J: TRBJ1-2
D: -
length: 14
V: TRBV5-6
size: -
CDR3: CASSLEQGVYGYTF
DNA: TGTGCCAGCAGCTTGGAACAGGGAGTCTATGGCTACACCTTC

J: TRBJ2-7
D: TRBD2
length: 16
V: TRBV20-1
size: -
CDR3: CSASRASGVTSYEQYF
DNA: TGCAGTGCTAGTCGGGCTAGCGGAGTCACTTCCTACGAGCAGTACTTC

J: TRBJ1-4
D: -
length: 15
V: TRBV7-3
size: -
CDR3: CASSLRGGPGEKLFF
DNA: TGTGCCAGCAGCTTACGTGGGGGGCCTGGTGAAAAACTGTTTTTT

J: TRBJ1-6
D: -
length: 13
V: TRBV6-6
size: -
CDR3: CASSSEGGSPLHF
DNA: TGTGCCAGCAGTTCCGAAGGGGGTTCACCCCTCCACTTT

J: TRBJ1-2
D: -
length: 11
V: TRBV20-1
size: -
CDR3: CSAIPPGGYTF
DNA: TGCAGTGCTATCCCCCCCGGGGGCTACACCTTC

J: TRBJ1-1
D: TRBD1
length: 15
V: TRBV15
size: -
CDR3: CATSRAGRGVTEAFF
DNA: TGTGCCACCAGCAGAGCTGGCAGGGGGGTCACTGAAGCTTTCTTT

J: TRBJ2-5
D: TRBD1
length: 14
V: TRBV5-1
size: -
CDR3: CASSLGDSQETQYF
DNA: TGCGCCAGCAGCTTGGGGGACAGCCAAGAGACCCAGTACTTC

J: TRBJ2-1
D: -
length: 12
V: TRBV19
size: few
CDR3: CASTWGVGEQFF
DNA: TGTGCCAGTACCTGGGGGGTAGGAGAGCAGTTCTTC

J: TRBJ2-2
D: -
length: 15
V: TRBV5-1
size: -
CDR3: CASNWGRGNTGELFF
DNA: TGCGCCAGCAATTGGGGCAGGGGGAACACCGGGGAGCTGTTTTTT

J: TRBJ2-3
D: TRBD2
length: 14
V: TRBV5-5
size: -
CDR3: CASSTSGSTDTQYF
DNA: TGTGCCAGCAGCACTAGCGGGAGCACAGATACGCAGTATTTT

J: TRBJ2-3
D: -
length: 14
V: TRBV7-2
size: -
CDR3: CASSLKSGEDTQYF
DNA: TGTGCCAGCAGCTTAAAAAGCGGAGAAGATACGCAGTATTTT

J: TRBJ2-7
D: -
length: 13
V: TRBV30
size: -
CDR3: CAWSGQVTYEQYF
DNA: TGTGCCTGGAGTGGACAGGTAACCTACGAGCAGTACTTC

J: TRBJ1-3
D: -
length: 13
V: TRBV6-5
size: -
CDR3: CASKVLGGNTIYF
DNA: TGTGCCAGCAAGGTTTTGGGTGGAAACACCATATATTTT

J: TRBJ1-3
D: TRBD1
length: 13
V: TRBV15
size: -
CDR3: CATLQGSGNTIYF
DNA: TGTGCCACCCTACAGGGGTCTGGAAACACCATATATTTT